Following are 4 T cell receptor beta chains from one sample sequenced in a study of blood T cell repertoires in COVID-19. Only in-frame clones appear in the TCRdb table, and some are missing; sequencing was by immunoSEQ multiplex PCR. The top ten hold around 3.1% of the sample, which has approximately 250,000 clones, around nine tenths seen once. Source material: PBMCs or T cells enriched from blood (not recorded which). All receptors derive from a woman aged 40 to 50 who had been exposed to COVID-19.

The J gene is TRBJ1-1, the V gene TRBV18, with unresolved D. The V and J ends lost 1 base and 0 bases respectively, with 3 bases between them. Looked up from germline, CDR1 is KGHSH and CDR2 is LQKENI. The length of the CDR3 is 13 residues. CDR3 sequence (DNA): TGTGCCAGCTCACCACTAATGAACACTGAAGCTTTCTTT. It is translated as CASSPLMNTEAFF.

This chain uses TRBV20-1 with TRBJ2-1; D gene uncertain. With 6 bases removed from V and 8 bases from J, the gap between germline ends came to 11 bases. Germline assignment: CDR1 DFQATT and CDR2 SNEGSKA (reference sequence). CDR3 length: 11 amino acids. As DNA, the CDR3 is TGCAGTGCCCTCAGGTCCGATGAGCAGTTCTTC. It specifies CSALRSDEQFF.

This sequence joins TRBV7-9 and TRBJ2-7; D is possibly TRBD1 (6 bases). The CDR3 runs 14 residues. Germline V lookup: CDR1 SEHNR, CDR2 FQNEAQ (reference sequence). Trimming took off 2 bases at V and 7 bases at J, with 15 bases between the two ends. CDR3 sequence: CASSLTTGSGEQYV. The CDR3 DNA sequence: TGTGCCAGCAGCTTAACCACAGGGTCTGGGGAGCAGTACGTC.

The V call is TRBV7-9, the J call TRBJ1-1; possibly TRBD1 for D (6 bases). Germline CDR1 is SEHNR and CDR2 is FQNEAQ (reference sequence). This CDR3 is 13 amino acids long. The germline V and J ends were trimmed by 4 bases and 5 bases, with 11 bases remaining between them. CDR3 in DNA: TGTGCCAGCAGCTCTCGACAGGAAACTGAAGCTTTCTTT. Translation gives CASSSRQETEAFF.